Sequencing of this T cell receptor beta chain was carried out in a study of blood T cell repertoires in COVID-19. Study-level background: Nucleic acid was either cDNA or gDNA, and it came from T cells, B-cell-depleted T cells, or PBMCs.

Clones were read by immunoSEQ multiplex PCR, and TCRdb kept only the in-frame ones, dropping some. The sample holds about 480,000 clones, around nine tenths seen once. Between the trimmed V and J ends, which lost 5 bases and 5 bases, there was a span of 18 bases. Germline CDR1 reads LNHDA; CDR2 reads SQIVND (reference sequence). This CDR3 is built from 15 residues. This sequence originates from a woman between 25 and 40 years old with acute or convalescent COVID-19. The chain links TRBV19 to TRBJ2-5, with a tentative D call TRBD2 (6 bases). The sample consisted of peripheral blood. The chain's CDR3 is CASSPGDRAVETQYF. DNA for the CDR3: TGTGCCAGTAGTCCGGGGGACCGGGCCGTGGAGACCCAGTACTTC.